This T cell receptor beta chain appears in the sequencing data of a study of identical twins. General study findings and limits: Partial confounding of zero-insertion analyses by invariant MAIT and iNKT cells was possible. Models, which agreed with sharing between unrelated individuals, nonetheless underestimated the out-of-frame TCR alpha sharing seen in monozygotic twins. The conclusions drew on cross-sectional statistical analysis instead of tracking the same donors. Fewer insertions characterized abundant cord blood beta clonotypes, whereas memory repertoires showed none.

MiXCR was run by TCRdb on the 5' RACE reads, yielding one entry per CDR3 protein. The sample records about 1.7 million distinct CDR3 sequences, under 35% being singletons. A remark on this clonotype: The antigen is undetermined.

CDR1 is LGHDT and CDR2 is YNNKEL in the germline V gene (reference sequence). This CDR3 has 15 amino acids. Sequencing was performed on cord blood. V and J are TRBV3-1 and TRBJ2-5, with D unresolved. The end of the DNA aligns better with TRBJ2-7, so the J call may be wrong. The source is a newborn girl in good health. CDR3 protein: CASSQDEEADHEQYF. CDR3 bases: TGTGCCAGCAGCCAAGATGAAGAGGCGGACCACGAGCAGTACTTC.